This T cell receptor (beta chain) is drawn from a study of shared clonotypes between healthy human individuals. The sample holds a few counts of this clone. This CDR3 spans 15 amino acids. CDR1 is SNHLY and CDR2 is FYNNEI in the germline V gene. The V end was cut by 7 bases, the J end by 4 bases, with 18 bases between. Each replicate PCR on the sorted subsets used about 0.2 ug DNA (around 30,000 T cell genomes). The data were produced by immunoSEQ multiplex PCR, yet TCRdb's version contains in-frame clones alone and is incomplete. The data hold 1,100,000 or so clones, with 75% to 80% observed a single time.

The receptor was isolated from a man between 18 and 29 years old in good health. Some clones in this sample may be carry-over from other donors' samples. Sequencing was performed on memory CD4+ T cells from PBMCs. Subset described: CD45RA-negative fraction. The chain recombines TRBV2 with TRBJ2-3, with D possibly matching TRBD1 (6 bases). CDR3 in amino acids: CASTWDGQTSDTQYF. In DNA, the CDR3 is TGTGCCAGCACTTGGGACGGACAGACATCAGATACGCAGTATTTT.